This T cell receptor (beta chain) was recorded in a study of cytomegalovirus exposure and HLA in healthy donors. On this clone itself: What it recognizes is unknown.

The PCR had 60 Vbeta and 13 Jbeta primers. Original processing methods: There were 80 million or so unique TCR beta chains by a later count, and 10 million to 12 million of them were shared. Measured with immunoSEQ multiplex PCR; TCRdb has only the in-frame clones, and not every one. V, J and clone size reflect that table, while D and trimming were determined from the DNA. The sample yields roughly 260,000 clones, roughly 81% seen once. Donors were nominally healthy when sampled, though unrecorded immune exposures were likely. Trimming removed 5 bases at V and 3 bases at J, with 5 bases between. Germline V gene sequence: CDR1 MNHNY, CDR2 SVGAGI (reference sequence). The CDR3 runs 11 residues. General study points: The classifier was said to identify cytomegalovirus status with high specificity and sensitivity.

What was sequenced was PBMCs. The clonotype was recovered from a woman aged 40 to 55 in good health and CMV-seropositive. The J gene is TRBJ2-7, the V gene TRBV6-6; no definite D call. The CDR3 DNA sequence: TGTGCCAGCAGTCCCCTCTACGAGCAGTACTTC. Translation gives CASSPLYEQYF.